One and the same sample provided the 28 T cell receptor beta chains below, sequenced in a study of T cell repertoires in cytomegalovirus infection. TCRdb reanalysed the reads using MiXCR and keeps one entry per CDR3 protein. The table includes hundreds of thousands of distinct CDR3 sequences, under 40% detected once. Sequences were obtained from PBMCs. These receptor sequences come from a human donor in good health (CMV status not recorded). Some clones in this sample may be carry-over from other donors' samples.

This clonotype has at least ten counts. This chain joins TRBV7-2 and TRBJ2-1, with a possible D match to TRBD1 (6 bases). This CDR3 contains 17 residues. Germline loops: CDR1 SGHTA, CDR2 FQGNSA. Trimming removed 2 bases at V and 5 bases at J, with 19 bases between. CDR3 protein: CASSLPRLAGAHNEQFF. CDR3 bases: TGTGCCAGCAGCTTACCTCGTCTGGCAGGGGCTCACAATGAGCAGTTCTTC. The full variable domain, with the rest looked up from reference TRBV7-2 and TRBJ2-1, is GAGVSQSPSNKVTEKGKDVELRCDPISGHTALYWYRQSLGQGLEFLIYFQGNSAPDKSGLPSDRFSAERTGGSVSTLTIQRTQQEDSAVYLCASSLPRLAGAHNEQFFGPGTRLTVL.

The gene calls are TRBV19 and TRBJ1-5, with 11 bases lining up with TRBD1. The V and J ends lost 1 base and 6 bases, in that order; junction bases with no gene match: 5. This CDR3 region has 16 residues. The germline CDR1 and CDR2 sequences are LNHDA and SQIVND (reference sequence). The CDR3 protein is CASSIVGQGASQPQHF. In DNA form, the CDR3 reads TGTGCCAGTAGTATAGTAGGACAGGGGGCAAGTCAGCCCCAGCATTTT.

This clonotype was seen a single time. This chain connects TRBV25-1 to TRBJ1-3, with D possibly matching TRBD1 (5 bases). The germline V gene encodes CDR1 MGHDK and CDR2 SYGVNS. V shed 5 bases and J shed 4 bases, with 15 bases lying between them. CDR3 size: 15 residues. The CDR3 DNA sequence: TGTGCCAGCAGTACCCCCGGGACGTCCGGAAACACCATATATTTT. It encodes CASSTPGTSGNTIYF.

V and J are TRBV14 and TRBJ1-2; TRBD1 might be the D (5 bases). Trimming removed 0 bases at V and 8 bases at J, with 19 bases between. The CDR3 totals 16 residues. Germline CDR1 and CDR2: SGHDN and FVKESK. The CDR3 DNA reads TGTGCCAGCAGCCAAGACGGGTTGGGGCGCGTTGACGGCTACACCTTC. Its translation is CASSQDGLGRVDGYTF.

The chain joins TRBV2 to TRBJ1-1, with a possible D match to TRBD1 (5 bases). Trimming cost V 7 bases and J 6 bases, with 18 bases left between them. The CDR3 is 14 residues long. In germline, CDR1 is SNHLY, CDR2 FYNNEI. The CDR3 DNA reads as TGTGCCAGCACTCGGGACGGGGCAGGCCCTGAAGCTTTCTTT. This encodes CASTRDGAGPEAFF.

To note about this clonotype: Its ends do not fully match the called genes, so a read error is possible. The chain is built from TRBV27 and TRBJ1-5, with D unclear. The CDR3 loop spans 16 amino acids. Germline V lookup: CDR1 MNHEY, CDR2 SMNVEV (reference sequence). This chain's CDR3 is CASSLSWQDSNQPRHF. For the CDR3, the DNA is TGTGCCAGCAGTTTATCGTGGCAGGATAGCAATCAGCCCCGGCATTTT.

The CDR3 nucleotides read TGTGCCAGCAGCGTAGGTTTTAGTTTGACAGATACGCAGTATTTT. Its translation: CASSVGFSLTDTQYF. V and J are TRBV9 and TRBJ2-3; the D is unclear. This CDR3 is built from 15 residues. Germline CDR1 and CDR2: SGDLS and YYNGEE. V was shortened by 0 bases and J by 3 bases, with 11 bases between the two germline ends.

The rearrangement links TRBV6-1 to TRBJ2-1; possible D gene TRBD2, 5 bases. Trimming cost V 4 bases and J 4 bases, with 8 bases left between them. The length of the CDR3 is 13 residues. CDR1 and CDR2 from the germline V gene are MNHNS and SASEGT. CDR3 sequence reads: CASSVGEYNEQFF. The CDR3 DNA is TGTGCCAGCAGTGTGGGAGAATACAATGAGCAGTTCTTC.

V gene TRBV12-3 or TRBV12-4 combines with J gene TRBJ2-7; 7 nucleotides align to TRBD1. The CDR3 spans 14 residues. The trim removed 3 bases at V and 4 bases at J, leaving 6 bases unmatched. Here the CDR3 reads CASSFGQATYEQYF. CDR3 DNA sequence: TGTGCCAGCAGTTTTGGACAGGCAACTTACGAGCAGTACTTC.

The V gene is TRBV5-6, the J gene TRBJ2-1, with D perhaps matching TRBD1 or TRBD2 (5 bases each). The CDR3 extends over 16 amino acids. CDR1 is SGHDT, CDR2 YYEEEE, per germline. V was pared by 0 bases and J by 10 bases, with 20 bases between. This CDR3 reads CASSLALRGTSAEQFF. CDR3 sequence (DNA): TGTGCCAGCAGCTTGGCCTTACGGGGCACCTCGGCGGAGCAGTTCTTC.

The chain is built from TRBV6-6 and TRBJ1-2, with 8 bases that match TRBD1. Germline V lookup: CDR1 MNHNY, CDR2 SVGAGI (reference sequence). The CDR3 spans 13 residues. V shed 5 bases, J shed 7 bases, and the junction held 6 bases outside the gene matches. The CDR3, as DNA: TGTGCCAGCAGTGCCGACAGGGGCAGTGGCTACACCTTC. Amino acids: CASSADRGSGYTF.

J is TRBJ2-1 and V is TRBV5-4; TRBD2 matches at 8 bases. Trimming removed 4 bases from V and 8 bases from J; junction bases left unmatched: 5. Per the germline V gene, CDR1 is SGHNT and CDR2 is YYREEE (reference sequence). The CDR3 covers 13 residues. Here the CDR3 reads CASSPHSGDEQFF. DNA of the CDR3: TGTGCCAGCAGCCCTCATAGCGGGGATGAGCAGTTCTTC.

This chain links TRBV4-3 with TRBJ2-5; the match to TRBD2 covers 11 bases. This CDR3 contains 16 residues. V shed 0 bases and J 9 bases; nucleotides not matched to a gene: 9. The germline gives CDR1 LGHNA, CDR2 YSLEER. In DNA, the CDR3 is TGCGCCAGCAGCCAAGAACTAGCGGGGGCCCTCCAGCCCCAGTACTTC. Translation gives CASSQELAGALQPQYF.

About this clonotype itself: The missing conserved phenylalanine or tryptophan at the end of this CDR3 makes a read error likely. CDR3 DNA sequence: TGTGCCAGCAGCCAACCCTATTACGAGCAGTACTTA. It is translated as CASSQPYYEQYL. This rearrangement joins TRBV7-9 to TRBJ2-7; the D is unclear. The CDR3 has 12 residues. The V gene's germline CDR1 is SEHNR and CDR2 FQNEAQ (reference sequence). Trimming took off 5 bases at V and 4 bases at J, with 9 bases between the two ends.

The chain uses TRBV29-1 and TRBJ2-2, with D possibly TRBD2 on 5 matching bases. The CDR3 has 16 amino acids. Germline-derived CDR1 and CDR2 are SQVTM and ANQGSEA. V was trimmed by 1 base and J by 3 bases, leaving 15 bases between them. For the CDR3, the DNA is TGCAGCGTTGAAGTGCACCCGGGATTGGACACCGGGGAGCTGTTTTTT. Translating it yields CSVEVHPGLDTGELFF.

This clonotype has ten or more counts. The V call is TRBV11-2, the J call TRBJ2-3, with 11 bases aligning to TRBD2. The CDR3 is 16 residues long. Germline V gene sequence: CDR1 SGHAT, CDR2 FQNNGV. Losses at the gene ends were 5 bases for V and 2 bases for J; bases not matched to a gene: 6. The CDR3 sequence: CASSRLAGFDTDTQYF. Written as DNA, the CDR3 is TGTGCCAGCAGCCGACTAGCGGGGTTCGACACAGATACGCAGTATTTT.

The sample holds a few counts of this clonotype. In DNA, the CDR3 is TGCAGTGCTAGAGGACAGTCCTACGAGCAGTACTTC. Translation gives CSARGQSYEQYF. This chain joins TRBV20-1 and TRBJ2-7; tentatively, D is TRBD1 (5 bases). Germline loops: CDR1 DFQATT, CDR2 SNEGSKA (reference sequence). V shed 1 base and J shed 1 base, with 5 bases lying between them. The CDR3 spans 12 residues.

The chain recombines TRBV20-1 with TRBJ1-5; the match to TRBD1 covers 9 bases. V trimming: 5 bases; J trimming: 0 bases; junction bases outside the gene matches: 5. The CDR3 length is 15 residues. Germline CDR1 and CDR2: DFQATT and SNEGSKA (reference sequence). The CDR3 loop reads CSAGVQGASNQPQHF. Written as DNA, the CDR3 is TGCAGTGCTGGAGTACAGGGGGCTAGCAATCAGCCCCAGCATTTT.

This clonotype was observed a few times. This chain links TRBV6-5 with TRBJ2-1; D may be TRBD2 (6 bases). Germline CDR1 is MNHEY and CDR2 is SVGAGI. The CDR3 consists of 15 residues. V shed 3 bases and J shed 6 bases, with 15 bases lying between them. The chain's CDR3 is CASSYRETVPNEQFF. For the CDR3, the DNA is TGTGCCAGCAGTTATCGGGAGACAGTCCCCAATGAGCAGTTCTTC.

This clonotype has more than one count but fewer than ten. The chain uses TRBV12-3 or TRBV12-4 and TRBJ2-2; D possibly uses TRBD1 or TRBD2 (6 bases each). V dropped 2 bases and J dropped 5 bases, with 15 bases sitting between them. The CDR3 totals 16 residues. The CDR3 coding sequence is TGTGCCAGCAGTTTACTTGGTTGGGGGGCGACCGGGGAGCTGTTTTTT. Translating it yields CASSLLGWGATGELFF.

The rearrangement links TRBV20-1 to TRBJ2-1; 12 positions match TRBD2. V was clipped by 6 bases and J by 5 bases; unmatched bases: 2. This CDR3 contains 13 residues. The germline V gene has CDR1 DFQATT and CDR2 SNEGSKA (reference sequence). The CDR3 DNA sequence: TGCAGTGCACGGACTAGCGGGAACAATGAGCAGTTCTTC. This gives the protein CSARTSGNNEQFF.

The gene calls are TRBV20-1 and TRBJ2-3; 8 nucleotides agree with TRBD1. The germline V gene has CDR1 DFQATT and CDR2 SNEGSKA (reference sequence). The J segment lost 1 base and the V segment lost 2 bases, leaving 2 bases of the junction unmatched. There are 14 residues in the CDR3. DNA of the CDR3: TGCAGTGCTAGAACGACAGGGGGCACAGATACGCAGTATTTT. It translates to CSARTTGGTDTQYF.

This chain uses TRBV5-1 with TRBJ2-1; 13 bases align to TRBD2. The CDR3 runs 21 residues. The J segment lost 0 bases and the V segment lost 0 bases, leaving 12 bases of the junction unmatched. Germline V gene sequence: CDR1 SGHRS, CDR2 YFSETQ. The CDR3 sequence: CASSLVPGLAGASSSYNEQFF. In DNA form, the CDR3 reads TGCGCCAGCAGCTTGGTGCCTGGACTAGCGGGGGCCTCTAGCTCCTACAATGAGCAGTTCTTC.

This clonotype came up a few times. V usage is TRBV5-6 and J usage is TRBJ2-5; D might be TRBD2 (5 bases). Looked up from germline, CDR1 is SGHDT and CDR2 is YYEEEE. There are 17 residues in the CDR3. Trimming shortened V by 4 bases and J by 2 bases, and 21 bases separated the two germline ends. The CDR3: CASSRVQLEGRQETQYF. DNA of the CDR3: TGTGCCAGCAGCAGAGTCCAGCTTGAGGGTCGACAAGAGACCCAGTACTTC.

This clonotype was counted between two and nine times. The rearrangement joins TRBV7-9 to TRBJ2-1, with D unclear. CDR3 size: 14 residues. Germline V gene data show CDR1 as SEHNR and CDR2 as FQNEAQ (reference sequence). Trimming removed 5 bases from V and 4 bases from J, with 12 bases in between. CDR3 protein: CASSEKTVYNEQFF. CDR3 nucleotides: TGTGCCAGCAGCGAGAAAACAGTATACAATGAGCAGTTCTTC.

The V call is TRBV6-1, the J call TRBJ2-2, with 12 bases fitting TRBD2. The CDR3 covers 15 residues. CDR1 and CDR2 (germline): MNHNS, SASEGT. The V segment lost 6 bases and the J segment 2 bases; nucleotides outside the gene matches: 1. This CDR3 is CASRLAGGNTGELFF. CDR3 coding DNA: TGTGCCAGCAGACTAGCGGGGGGAAACACCGGGGAGCTGTTTTTT.

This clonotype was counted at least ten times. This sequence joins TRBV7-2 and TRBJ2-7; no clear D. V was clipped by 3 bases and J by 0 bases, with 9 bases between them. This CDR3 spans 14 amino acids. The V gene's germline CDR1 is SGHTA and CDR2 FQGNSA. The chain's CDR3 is CASSFRTASYEQYF. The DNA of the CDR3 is TGTGCCAGCAGCTTCCGGACGGCCTCCTACGAGCAGTACTTC.

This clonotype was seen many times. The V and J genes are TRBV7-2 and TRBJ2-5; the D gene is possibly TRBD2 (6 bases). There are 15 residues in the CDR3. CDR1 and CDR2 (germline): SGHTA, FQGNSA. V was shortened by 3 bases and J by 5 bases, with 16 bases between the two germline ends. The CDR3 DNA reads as TGTGCCAGCAGCTTGACTAGTTCGGTGCGGGAGACCCAGTACTTC. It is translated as CASSLTSSVRETQYF.